Here is one TCR beta chain with its context. The isolated RNA, all of it, was reverse transcribed, so expressed TCRB transcripts were what got sequenced. Using immunoSEQ multiplex PCR, the repertoire was profiled, and TCRdb retains in-frame clones only, with some absent. This table has over 300,000 clones, 8% appearing once. This sample was included in a study of beta chain features in type 1 diabetes. V was clipped by 6 bases and J by 5 bases; unmatched bases: 7. The CDR3 consists of 14 residues. Germline-derived CDR1 and CDR2 are SNHLY and FYNNEI. This TCR was sampled from a young woman in good health. This chain joins TRBV2 and TRBJ1-1; 9 positions agree with TRBD1. The specimen was central memory CD4+ T cells from blood. CDR3 loop: CASSRTGVGTEAFF. DNA for the CDR3: TGTGCCAGCAGCCGGACAGGGGTGGGGACTGAAGCTTTCTTT. Full variable domain (rest looked up from reference TRBV2 and TRBJ1-1): EPEVTQTPSHQVTQMGQEVILRCVPISNHLYFYWYRQILGQKVEFLVSFYNNEISEKSEIFDDQFSVERPDGSNFTLKIRSTKLEDSAMYFCASSRTGVGTEAFFGQGTRLTVV.